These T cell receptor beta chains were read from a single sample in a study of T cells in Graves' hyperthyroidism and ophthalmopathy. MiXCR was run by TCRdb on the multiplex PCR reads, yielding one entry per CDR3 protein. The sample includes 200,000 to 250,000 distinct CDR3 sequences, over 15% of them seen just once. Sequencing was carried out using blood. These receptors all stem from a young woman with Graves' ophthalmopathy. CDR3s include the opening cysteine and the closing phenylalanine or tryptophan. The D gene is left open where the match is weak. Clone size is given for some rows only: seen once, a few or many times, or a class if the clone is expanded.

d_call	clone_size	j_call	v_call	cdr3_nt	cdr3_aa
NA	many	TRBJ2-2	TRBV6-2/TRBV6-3	TGTGCCAGCAGTTTATCCCCCCCGAACACCGGGGAGCTGTTTTTT	CASSLSPPNTGELFF
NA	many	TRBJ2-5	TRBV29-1	TGCAGCGTTGTACCCACCGATCAAGAGACCCAGTACTTC	CSVVPTDQETQYF
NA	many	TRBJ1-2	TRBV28	TGTGCCAGCAGTGATCTTTCCGCTGGCTATGGCTACACCTTC	CASSDLSAGYGYTF
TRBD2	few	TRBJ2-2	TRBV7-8	TGTGCCAGCAGCTTGGGACTAGCGTTAACCGGGGAGCTGTTTTTT	CASSLGLALTGELFF
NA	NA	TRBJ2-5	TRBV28	TGTGCCGGCAGTGCATATACTAAGCAGGAGACCCAGTACTTC	CAGSAYTKQETQYF
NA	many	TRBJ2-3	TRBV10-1	TGCGCCAGCAGTGGAGCGAGGGGGAGCACAGATACGCAGTATTTT	CASSGARGSTDTQYF
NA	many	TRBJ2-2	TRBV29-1	TGCAGCGTTGAAAAAGTTGGTGCGGGGAGGACCGGGGAGCTGTTTTTT	CSVEKVGAGRTGELFF
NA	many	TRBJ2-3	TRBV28	TGTGCCAGCAGTTTGATTCTAGATACGCAGTATTTT	CASSLILDTQYF
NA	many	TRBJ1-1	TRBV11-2	TGTGCCAGCAGCTTAGTTTTGGGGGATGTGACTGAAGCTTTCTTT	CASSLVLGDVTEAFF
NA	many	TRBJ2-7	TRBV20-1	TGCAGTGCTAAGGATGGACGGGACCTATCCCTCTACGAGCAGTACTTC	CSAKDGRDLSLYEQYF
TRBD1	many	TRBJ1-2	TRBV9	TGTGCCAGCAGCGTAGACCCACGGGAGACAGGGCGAGGCTACACCTTC	CASSVDPRETGRGYTF
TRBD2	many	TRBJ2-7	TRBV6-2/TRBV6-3	TGTGCCAGCAGTCCGCTAGCGGAATTGGGCGAGCAGTACTTC	CASSPLAELGEQYF
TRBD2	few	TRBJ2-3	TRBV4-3	TGCGCCAGCAGCCAAGTTTGGGGGAGCGGGAGAGGCACAGATACGCAGTATTTT	CASSQVWGSGRGTDTQYF
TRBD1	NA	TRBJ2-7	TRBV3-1	TGTGCCAGCAGCGAGGGAATAAGGACAGGGGGCTCTTACTACGAGCAGTACTTC	CASSEGIRTGGSYYEQYF
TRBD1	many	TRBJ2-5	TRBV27	TGTGCCAGCAGGACCTGGGACAGGGTTACCCAATACTTC	CASRTWDRVTQYF
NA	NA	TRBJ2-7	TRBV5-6	TGTGCCAGCAGCTTTCCGACAGGAATGAGCTCCTACGAGCAGTACTTC	CASSFPTGMSSYEQYF
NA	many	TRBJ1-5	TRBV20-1	TGCAGTGCTAGAGCGGGGGAAAGCAATCAGCCCCAGCATTTT	CSARAGESNQPQHF
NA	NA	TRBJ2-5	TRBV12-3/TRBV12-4	TGTGCCAGCAGTTTCTTACTAGGACGTGAGACCCAGTACTTC	CASSFLLGRETQYF
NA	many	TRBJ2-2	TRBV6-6	TGTGCCAGCAGTTACTCAGACAGGCGGACCGGGGAGCTGTTTTTT	CASSYSDRRTGELFF
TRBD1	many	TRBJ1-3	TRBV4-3	TGTGCCAGCAGCTTAGACAGGGGATCTGGAAACACCATATATTTT	CASSLDRGSGNTIYF
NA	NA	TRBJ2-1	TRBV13	TGTGCCAGCAGACCGGGGAGAACCTGTTACAATGAGCAGTTCTTC	CASRPGRTCYNEQFF
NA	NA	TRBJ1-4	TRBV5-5	TGTGCCAGCAGCAAGGACACAGCAACTAATGAAAACCTGTTTTTT	CASSKDTATNENLFF
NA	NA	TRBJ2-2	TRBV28	TGTGCCAGCAAGAATAGAACACTAGTGGGGGAGCTGTTTTTT	CASKNRTLVGELFF
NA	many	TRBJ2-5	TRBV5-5	TGTGCCAGCAGCTTGGGACAGATCCAAGAGACCCAGTACTTC	CASSLGQIQETQYF
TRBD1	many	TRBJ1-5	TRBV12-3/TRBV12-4	TGTGCCAGCAGTTCCCAGGGGGTTGCTCAGCCCCAGCATTTT	CASSSQGVAQPQHF
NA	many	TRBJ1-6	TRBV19	TGTGCCAGTAGTCTAGACAGCTCCTATAATTCACCCCTCCACTTT	CASSLDSSYNSPLHF
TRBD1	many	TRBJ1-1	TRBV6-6	TGTGCCAGCAGTTACTCAGGACAGGGTGAAGCTTTCTTT	CASSYSGQGEAFF
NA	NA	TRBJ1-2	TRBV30	TGTGCCTGGAGGGACACAGCTAACTATGGCTACACCTTC	CAWRDTANYGYTF
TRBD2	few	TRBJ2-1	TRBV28	TGTGCCAGCAACCCAACGGTGAGGACTAGCGGGACGGTGAATGAGCAGTTCTTC	CASNPTVRTSGTVNEQFF
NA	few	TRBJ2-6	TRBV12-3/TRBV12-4	TGTACCAGCAGTTTCGGACGGGGATTCTCTGGGGCCAACGTCCTGACTTTC	CTSSFGRGFSGANVLTF
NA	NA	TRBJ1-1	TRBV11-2	TGTGTCAGCAGCTTAGTTTCGAGACGGGGACTTGGAGCTTTCTTT	CVSSLVSRRGLGAFF
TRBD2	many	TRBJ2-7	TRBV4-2	TGTGCCAGCAGTCAAGGGACTAACTCCTACGAGCAGTACTTC	CASSQGTNSYEQYF
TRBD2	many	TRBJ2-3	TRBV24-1	TGTGCCACCAGTGACCTCACTAGCGGGATTGGCACAGATACGCAGTATTTT	CATSDLTSGIGTDTQYF
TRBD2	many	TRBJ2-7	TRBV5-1	TGCGCCAGCAGCTTGTATGGGACTAGCGGGAGTTTCAACGAGCAGTACTTC	CASSLYGTSGSFNEQYF
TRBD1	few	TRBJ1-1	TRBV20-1	TGCAGTGTTATCGACAGGGAATTTTACACTGAAGCTTTCTTT	CSVIDREFYTEAFF
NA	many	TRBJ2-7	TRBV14	TGTGCCAGCAGCCTATTAAACCAGGGCGCTACCTACGAGCAGTACTTC	CASSLLNQGATYEQYF
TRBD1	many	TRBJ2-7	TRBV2	TGTGCCAGCAAACCTCCCTTGGGACAGGGGGCGGCCTTGGAGCAGTACTTC	CASKPPLGQGAALEQYF
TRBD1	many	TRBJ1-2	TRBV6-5	TGTGCCAGCAGTTACGCCCTGACAGGGTTTGATGGCTACACCTTC	CASSYALTGFDGYTF
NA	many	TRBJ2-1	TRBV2	TGTGCCAGCCCGTTGAGGGGAACCTACAATGAGCAGTTCTTC	CASPLRGTYNEQFF
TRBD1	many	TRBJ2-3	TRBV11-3	TGTGCCAGCAGGAGAGGGGACAGGGGTTCTGTAGATACGCAGTATTTT	CASRRGDRGSVDTQYF
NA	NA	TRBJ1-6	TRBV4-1	TGCGCCAGCAGCCAAAACGATTTAAGTAATTCACCCCTCCACTTT	CASSQNDLSNSPLHF
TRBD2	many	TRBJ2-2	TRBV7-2	TGTGCCAGCAGCCGGACTAGCTTTAACGGGGAGCTGTTTTTT	CASSRTSFNGELFF